This TCR beta chain was retrieved from a study of OX40 agonist ivuxolimab in advanced cancers. Only in-frame clones appear in the TCRdb table, and some are missing; sequencing was by immunoSEQ multiplex PCR. The data hold about 59,000 clones, with more than 75% observed a single time. Trimming pared 0 bases from V and 6 bases from J, leaving 12 bases between. Germline V gene data show CDR1 as LGHNA and CDR2 as YNFKEQ. CDR3 size: 14 residues. The chain combines TRBV4-2 with TRBJ2-7, with D uncertain. The sample consisted of CD4+ or CD8+ T cells sorted from blood, taken in a trial of the OX40 agonist ivuxolimab. The sequence came from an adult with an advanced solid tumor such as melanoma, head and neck, liver or kidney cancer. The CDR3 protein is CASSQDNPPSEQYF. The CDR3 DNA reads TGTGCCAGCAGCCAAGATAACCCCCCGAGCGAGCAGTACTTC.